The 11 T cell receptor beta chains listed next were all sequenced from one sample in a study of Graves' ophthalmopathy and Graves' hyperthyroidism. Amplification targeted the TCR beta CDR3 regions, with RNA transcripts as the source material. Amplification began with first-round RT-PCR using HTBI primers, then second-round multiplex PCR was performed. TCRdb fed the multiplex PCR reads into MiXCR, producing one record per CDR3 protein. This table holds about 480,000 distinct CDR3 sequences, roughly 14% found once. Sequencing input: blood. The receptors stem from a woman aged 25 to 39 with Graves' ophthalmopathy.

This sequence joins TRBV3-1 and TRBJ1-1, with 7 bases identical to TRBD1. Trimming cost V 4 bases and J 3 bases; bases outside gene matches: 8. Germline-derived CDR1 and CDR2 are LGHDT and YNNKEL (reference sequence). The CDR3 is 15 residues long. The CDR3 protein is CASSPEGGADTEAFF. The CDR3 DNA reads TGTGCCAGCAGCCCGGAAGGGGGCGCGGACACTGAAGCTTTCTTT.

This clonotype was seen repeatedly, ten times or more. The chain carries TRBV28 and TRBJ2-7; the D gene is possibly TRBD1 (5 bases). Per the germline V gene, CDR1 is MDHEN and CDR2 is SYDVKM. V dropped 5 bases and J dropped 1 base, with 12 bases sitting between them. The CDR3 consists of 14 residues. The CDR3 loop is CASSGAGKSYEQYF. CDR3 in DNA: TGTGCCAGCAGTGGGGCAGGGAAGTCCTACGAGCAGTACTTC. The full variable domain, rest sourced from reference TRBV28 and TRBJ2-7, is DVKVTQSSRYLVKRTGEKVFLECVQDMDHENMFWYRQDPGLGLRLIYFSYDVKMKEKGDIPEGYSVSREKKERFSLILESASTNQTSMYLCASSGAGKSYEQYFGPGTRLTVT.

This clonotype occurred a few times. The rearrangement links TRBV5-1 to TRBJ1-1; 7 bases are a match to TRBD1. CDR3 length: 15 residues. Germline loops: CDR1 SGHRS, CDR2 YFSETQ. Trimming took 5 bases from V and 3 from J; bases not matched to a gene: 10. The CDR3, as DNA: TGCGCCAGCAGTACAGGGGTGAATTTGGACACTGAAGCTTTCTTT. Protein product: CASSTGVNLDTEAFF.

This clonotype was found a few times. V and J are TRBV11-2 and TRBJ2-2; D may be TRBD1 or TRBD2 (6 bases each). Germline CDR1 and CDR2: SGHAT and FQNNGV. The CDR3 is made up of 14 amino acids. V lost 5 bases, J lost 7 bases, and 14 bases lay in between. The CDR3 DNA sequence: TGTGCCAGCAGCATCACAGGGAGGAGCGGGGAGCTGTTTTTT. It encodes CASSITGRSGELFF. The full variable domain, its missing parts supplied by reference TRBV11-2 and TRBJ2-2, is EAGVAQSPRYKIIEKRQSVAFWCNPISGHATLYWYQQILGQGPKLLIQFQNNGVVDDSQLPKDRFSAERLKGVDSTLKIQPAKLEDSAVYLCASSITGRSGELFFGEGSRLTVL.

This clonotype was detected a few times. At one of its ends the junction is not consistent with the germline gene, which may arise from a read error. This chain uses TRBV6-4 with TRBJ2-6; 10 nucleotides match TRBD1. CDR1 and CDR2 (germline): MRHNA, SNTAGT. CDR3 length: 17 amino acids. The CDR3 DNA sequence: TGTGCCAGCGGTGACGACAGGGGGCTAGCTGGGGCCAACGTCCTGACTTTC. Protein product: CASGDDRGLAGANVLTF.

A few counts support this clonotype. This sequence joins TRBV5-1 and TRBJ2-4; no clear D gene. CDR1 and CDR2 (germline): SGHRS, YFSETQ. This CDR3 is built from 12 residues. V was shortened by 0 bases and J by 14 bases, with 12 bases between the two germline ends. The CDR3 spells CASSLEGLLKYF. CDR3 sequence (DNA): TGCGCCAGCAGCTTGGAGGGTCTTCTTAAGTACTTC.

This clonotype was seen repeatedly, ten times or more. V gene TRBV20-1 combines with J gene TRBJ1-1; D uncertain. CDR3 length equals 12 residues. Deletions cut 8 bases from V and 0 bases from J, with 10 bases between. CDR1 and CDR2 (germline): DFQATT, SNEGSKA (reference sequence). CDR3 nucleotide sequence: TGCAGTATTACACCTTTGAACACTGAAGCTTTCTTT. Its translation: CSITPLNTEAFF.

This clonotype was counted at least ten times. The V call is TRBV2, the J call TRBJ1-6, with D uncertain. The germline V gene encodes CDR1 SNHLY and CDR2 FYNNEI. The germline V and J ends were trimmed by 3 bases and 6 bases, with 9 bases remaining between them. There are 14 residues in the CDR3. CDR3 DNA sequence: TGTGCCAGCAGTGATCCCAGGATTAATTCACCCCTCCACTTT. It specifies CASSDPRINSPLHF.

This clonotype was detected many times. This chain connects TRBV12-3 or TRBV12-4 to TRBJ1-3; TRBD1 aligns across 9 bases. J was trimmed by 3 bases and V by 6 bases; bases with no gene match: 3. The CDR3 sequence is 14 residues long. CDR3 amino acids: CASSGDRVGNTIYF. CDR3 nucleotide sequence: TGTGCCAGCAGCGGGGACAGGGTTGGAAACACCATATATTTT.

There are many counts of this clonotype. The chain links TRBV10-3 to TRBJ2-7; the D call may be TRBD1 or TRBD2 (5 bases each). The germline V and J ends were trimmed by 4 bases and 6 bases, with 19 bases remaining between them. The CDR3 covers 15 residues. Per the germline V gene, CDR1 is ENHRY and CDR2 is SYGVKD. CDR3 region: CAISGTGTGLREQYF. The CDR3 nucleotides are TGTGCCATCAGTGGGACCGGGACGGGCCTCCGCGAGCAGTACTTC.

This clonotype came up many times. This chain links TRBV15 with TRBJ1-1; D perhaps matches TRBD1 (6 bases). CDR1 is LNHNV, CDR2 YYDKDF, per germline (reference sequence). Trimming pared 3 bases from V and 9 bases from J, leaving 14 bases between. The CDR3 runs to 13 residues. Written as DNA, the CDR3 is TGTGCCACCAGCAGGGAGGGGGGGGCAAAAGCTTTCTTT. Its protein is CATSREGGAKAFF.